Here is one T cell receptor beta chain with its context. The entry originates in a study of blood T cell repertoires in COVID-19. The CDR3 length is 16 residues. Germline CDR1 and CDR2: MNHEY and SVGEGT. The ends lost 2 bases at V and 5 bases at J; junction bases unmatched: 9. The method was immunoSEQ multiplex PCR; TCRdb's version includes in-frame clones alone and lacks a portion of them. Of some 300,000 clones detected, about 87% appear once; the ten largest clones hold approximately 6.5%. This clonotype was sampled from a woman between 45 and 65 years old with COVID-19, enrolled during active disease. This sequence joins TRBV6-2 or TRBV6-3 and TRBJ2-5, with 9 bases that match TRBD2. Sequencing input: peripheral blood. The CDR3 loop is CASSYANSGSRETQYF. CDR3 nucleotides: TGTGCCAGCAGTTACGCAAATAGCGGGAGTAGGGAGACCCAGTACTTC.